Listed below are T cell receptor beta chains from one sample, sequenced in a study of T cells in Graves' hyperthyroidism and ophthalmopathy. TCRdb itself ran the multiplex PCR reads through MiXCR, one entry per CDR3 protein. The table lists about 560,000 distinct CDR3 sequences, about half of them singletons. Sample: peripheral blood or thyroid tissue (not recorded which). The receptors were sampled from a woman under 30 with Graves' hyperthyroidism. CDR3s include the opening cysteine and the closing phenylalanine or tryptophan. A D gene is named only where the DNA matches it firmly. The size entry is marked missing in some rows and otherwise reads once, few, many or a size class.

D gene,clone size,J gene,V gene,CDR3 protein,CDR3 DNA
TRBD2,once,TRBJ2-3,TRBV13,CASSLGAGGADTQYF,TGTGCCAGCAGCTTAGGGGCGGGAGGTGCAGATACGCAGTATTTT
NA,NA,TRBJ2-3,TRBV24-1,CATSDPGQTTDTQYF,TGTGCCACCAGTGATCCGGGACAAACCACAGATACGCAGTATTTT
NA,NA,TRBJ1-3,TRBV20-1,CSAIWGTGNTIYF,TGCAGTGCTATATGGGGAACCGGAAACACCATATATTTT
TRBD1,NA,TRBJ2-5,TRBV5-5,CASSLAPDRVKTQYF,TGCGCCAGCAGCTTGGCCCCCGACAGGGTGAAGACCCAGTACTTC
NA,NA,TRBJ1-2,TRBV5-1,CASSPSHEGPGYTF,TGCGCCAGCAGCCCCAGCCATGAGGGGCCTGGCTACACCTTC
NA,NA,TRBJ1-2,TRBV29-1,CSDGGLYGYTF,TGCAGTGATGGCGGACTCTATGGCTACACCTTC
NA,NA,TRBJ1-1,TRBV7-8,CASSFYRIETEAFF,TGTGCCAGCAGCTTCTACAGGATAGAGACTGAAGCTTTCTTT
TRBD1,few,TRBJ1-5,TRBV6-1,CASRPKTGGNQPQHF,TGTGCCAGCAGACCCAAAACAGGGGGAAATCAGCCCCAGCATTTT
NA,NA,TRBJ2-7,TRBV9,CASSPWVSRKSPGEQYF,TGTGCCAGCAGCCCCTGGGTGTCGCGGAAGTCCCCAGGGGAGCAGTACTTC
NA,NA,TRBJ1-3,TRBV2,CASTPSGNTIYF,TGTGCCAGCACCCCCTCTGGAAACACCATATATTTT
TRBD1,NA,TRBJ2-7,TRBV10-3,CAISGDRGTKEQYF,TGTGCCATCAGTGGGGACAGGGGCACCAAGGAGCAGTACTTC
NA,NA,TRBJ2-6,TRBV2,CASIESGANVLTF,TGTGCCAGCATCGAGTCTGGGGCCAACGTCCTGACTTTC
TRBD1,few,TRBJ2-2,TRBV29-1,CSLKTGYGELFF,TGCAGCCTAAAGACAGGGTACGGGGAGCTGTTTTTT
TRBD1,NA,TRBJ2-2,TRBV7-8,CASRPGQVNTGELFF,TGTGCCAGCAGGCCGGGACAGGTTAACACCGGGGAGCTGTTTTTT
NA,NA,TRBJ1-1,TRBV25-1,CASSSPYGRRNTEAFF,TGCGCCAGCAGTTCCCCATATGGACGGCGGAACACTGAAGCTTTCTTT
TRBD1,few,TRBJ1-1,TRBV7-9,CASSPKLLQGAFTEAFF,TGTGCCAGCAGCCCCAAGCTACTACAGGGGGCTTTCACTGAAGCTTTCTTT
TRBD2,NA,TRBJ2-7,TRBV7-7,CASSPGTSGSVDEQYF,TGCGCCAGCAGCCCAGGGACTAGCGGGAGTGTTGACGAGCAGTACTTC
NA,few,TRBJ1-5,TRBV7-9,CASSSEQGNQPQHF,TGTGCCAGCAGCTCGGAACAGGGTAATCAGCCCCAGCATTTT
TRBD2,NA,TRBJ2-5,TRBV12-3/TRBV12-4,CATTTSGYQETQYF,TGTGCCACCACGACTAGCGGGTACCAAGAGACCCAGTACTTC
TRBD1,NA,TRBJ1-5,TRBV29-1,CSATGQGATAEHF,TGCAGCGCTACGGGACAGGGGGCAACAGCCGAGCATTTT
NA,once,TRBJ1-1,TRBV25-1,CASSQDNAVRSYQDTEAFF,TGTGCCAGCAGCCAAGATAATGCGGTGAGGAGCTATCAGGACACTGAAGCTTTCTTT
NA,NA,TRBJ1-5,TRBV6-5,CASTDRPIRPQHF,TGTGCCAGCACCGACAGACCGATTCGGCCCCAGCATTTT
NA,many,TRBJ1-5,TRBV2,CASSARASQPQHF,TGTGCCAGCAGTGCCAGGGCTTCTCAGCCCCAGCATTTT
NA,NA,TRBJ1-1,TRBV10-3,CASSFSYSAEAFF,TGTGCCAGCAGTTTTAGCTACTCGGCTGAAGCTTTCTTT
NA,NA,TRBJ1-1,TRBV15,CATSRTGEGNEAFF,TGTGCCACCAGCAGGACAGGCGAGGGGAATGAAGCTTTCTTT
TRBD1,NA,TRBJ1-2,TRBV7-9,CASIGTGGMFGYTF,TGTGCCAGCATAGGGACAGGGGGCATGTTTGGCTACACCTTC
NA,many,TRBJ1-1,TRBV20-1,CSAQTGYTEAFF,TGCAGTGCCCAGACCGGTTACACTGAAGCTTTCTTT
NA,NA,TRBJ1-2,TRBV25-1,CASWRASGYGYTF,TGTGCTAGTTGGAGGGCCTCGGGCTATGGCTACACCTTC
TRBD1,few,TRBJ2-7,TRBV6-5,CASSNRGSAYEQYF,TGTGCCAGCAGCAACAGGGGGTCGGCCTACGAGCAGTACTTC
NA,NA,TRBJ1-5,TRBV24-1,CATSESRGRNQPQHF,TGTGCCACCAGTGAGTCCCGGGGCCGCAATCAGCCCCAGCATTTT
NA,many,TRBJ1-4,TRBV20-1,CSARDRIFEKLFF,TGCAGTGCTAGGGACCGAATTTTTGAAAAACTGTTTTTT
TRBD2,few,TRBJ2-7,TRBV20-1,CSATTLGLAGGIDEQYF,TGCAGTGCTACCACCCTGGGACTAGCGGGCGGTATTGACGAGCAGTACTTC
TRBD1,once,TRBJ1-4,TRBV20-1,CSARVHSTGKSANEKLFF,TGCAGTGCTAGAGTTCACTCGACAGGGAAGTCGGCTAATGAAAAACTGTTTTTT
NA,NA,TRBJ1-2,TRBV7-2,CAWRLTSSNYGYTF,TGTGCCTGGAGGTTGACATCTTCCAACTATGGCTACACCTTC
NA,NA,TRBJ1-2,TRBV7-9,CASSQGRGNGYTF,TGCGCCAGCAGCCAAGGCAGGGGCAATGGCTACACCTTC
NA,many,TRBJ1-1,TRBV29-1,CSVEAEVNTEAFF,TGCAGCGTTGAAGCAGAGGTGAACACTGAAGCTTTCTTT
TRBD1,NA,TRBJ2-7,TRBV10-3,CAISGKDRGIYEQYF,TGTGCCATCAGTGGCAAGGACAGGGGTATCTACGAGCAGTACTTC
NA,few,TRBJ1-2,TRBV2,CASSEFGGASGYGYTF,TGTGCCAGCAGTGAATTTGGGGGCGCATCGGGCTATGGCTACACCTTC
TRBD1,many,TRBJ1-4,TRBV24-1,CATSDFPFTTGTGVEKLFF,TGTGCCACCAGTGATTTCCCCTTTACGACCGGGACAGGGGTTGAAAAACTGTTTTTT
NA,NA,TRBJ2-3,TRBV15,CATSRVGGVADTQYF,TGTGCCACCAGCAGAGTGGGGGGAGTTGCAGATACGCAGTATTTT
TRBD1,NA,TRBJ1-1,TRBV7-4,CASRRGTGNTEAFF,TGTGCCAGCAGGCGCGGGACAGGGAACACTGAAGCTTTCTTT
NA,few,TRBJ1-3,TRBV29-1,CSVAGFGNTIYF,TGCAGCGTTGCAGGGTTTGGAAACACCATATATTTT
TRBD1,NA,TRBJ2-5,TRBV11-1,CASSRTGGRTQYF,TGTGCCAGCAGCCGGACAGGGGGAAGGACCCAGTACTTC
TRBD1,NA,TRBJ1-2,TRBV7-8,CASTRGQGYGYTF,TGTGCCAGCACCAGGGGGCAAGGCTATGGCTACACCTTC
TRBD1,many,TRBJ1-5,TRBV12-3/TRBV12-4,CASSPTGGEVAEHF,TGTGCCAGCAGTCCAACAGGGGGCGAGGTGGCCGAGCATTTT
TRBD1,NA,TRBJ1-1,TRBV20-1,CSAKDRGLAYTEAFF,TGCAGTGCTAAGGACAGGGGATTAGCGTACACTGAAGCTTTCTTT
NA,few,TRBJ2-7,TRBV7-9,CASSLVVAVSEQYF,TGTGCCAGCAGCTTGGTCGTGGCGGTCTCCGAGCAGTACTTC
TRBD2,few,TRBJ2-7,TRBV7-2,CASSLKGASGNEQYF,TGTGCCAGCAGCTTAAAAGGGGCTAGCGGTAACGAGCAGTACTTC
NA,NA,TRBJ1-1,TRBV2,CAGGAGTEAFF,TGTGCCGGGGGGGCAGGCACTGAAGCTTTCTTT